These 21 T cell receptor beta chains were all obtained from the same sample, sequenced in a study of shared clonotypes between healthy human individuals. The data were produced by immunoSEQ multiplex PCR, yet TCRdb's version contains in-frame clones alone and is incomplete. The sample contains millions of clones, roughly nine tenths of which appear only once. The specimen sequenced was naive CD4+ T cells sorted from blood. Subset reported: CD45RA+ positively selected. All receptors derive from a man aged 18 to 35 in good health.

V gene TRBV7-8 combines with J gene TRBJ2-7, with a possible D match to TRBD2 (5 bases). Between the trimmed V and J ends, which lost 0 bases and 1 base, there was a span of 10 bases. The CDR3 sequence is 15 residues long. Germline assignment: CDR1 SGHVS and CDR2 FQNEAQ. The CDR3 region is CASSLASRGSYEQYF. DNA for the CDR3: TGTGCCAGCAGCTTAGCGTCTCGGGGTTCCTACGAGCAGTACTTC.

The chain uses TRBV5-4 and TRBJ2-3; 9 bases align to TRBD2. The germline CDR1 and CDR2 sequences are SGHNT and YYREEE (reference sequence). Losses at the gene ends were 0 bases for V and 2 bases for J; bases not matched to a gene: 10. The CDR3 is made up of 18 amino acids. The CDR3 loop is CASSLGLAGSTYTDTQYF. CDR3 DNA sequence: TGTGCCAGCAGCTTGGGTCTAGCGGGGTCTACCTACACAGATACGCAGTATTTT.

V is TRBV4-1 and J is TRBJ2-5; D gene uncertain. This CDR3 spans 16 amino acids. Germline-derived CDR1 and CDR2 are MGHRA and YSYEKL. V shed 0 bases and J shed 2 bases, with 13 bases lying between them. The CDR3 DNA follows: TGCGCCAGCAGCCAAGAACCGGGTTTAAGGCAAGAGACCCAGTACTTC. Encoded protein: CASSQEPGLRQETQYF.

CDR3: CASSELAGGYNEQFF. The CDR3 DNA follows: TGTGCCAGCAGTGAACTAGCGGGGGGGTACAATGAGCAGTTCTTC. J is TRBJ2-1 and V is TRBV6-1; 12 bases line up with TRBD2. Trimming cost V 2 bases and J 4 bases; bases outside gene matches: 0. The V gene's germline CDR1 is MNHNS and CDR2 SASEGT. The CDR3 is made up of 15 amino acids.

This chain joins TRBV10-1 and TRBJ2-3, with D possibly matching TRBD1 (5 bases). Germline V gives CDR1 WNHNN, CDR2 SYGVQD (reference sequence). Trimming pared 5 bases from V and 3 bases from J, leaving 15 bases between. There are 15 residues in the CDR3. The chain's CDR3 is CASSSKGSGTDTQYF. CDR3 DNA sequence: TGCGCCAGCAGTAGTAAGGGGTCCGGGACAGATACGCAGTATTTT.

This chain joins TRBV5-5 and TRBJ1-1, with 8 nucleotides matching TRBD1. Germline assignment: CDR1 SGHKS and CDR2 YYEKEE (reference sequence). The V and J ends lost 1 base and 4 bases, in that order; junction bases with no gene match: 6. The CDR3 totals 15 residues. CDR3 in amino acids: CASSLTQGVSTEAFF. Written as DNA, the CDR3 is TGTGCCAGCAGCTTGACACAGGGGGTTAGCACTGAAGCTTTCTTT.

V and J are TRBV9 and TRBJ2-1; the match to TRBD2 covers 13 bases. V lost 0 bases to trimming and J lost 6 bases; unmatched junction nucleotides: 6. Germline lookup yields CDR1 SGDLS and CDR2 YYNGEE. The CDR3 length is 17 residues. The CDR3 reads CASSVARTSGRGNEQFF. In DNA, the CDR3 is TGTGCCAGCAGCGTAGCAAGGACTAGCGGGAGAGGCAATGAGCAGTTCTTC.

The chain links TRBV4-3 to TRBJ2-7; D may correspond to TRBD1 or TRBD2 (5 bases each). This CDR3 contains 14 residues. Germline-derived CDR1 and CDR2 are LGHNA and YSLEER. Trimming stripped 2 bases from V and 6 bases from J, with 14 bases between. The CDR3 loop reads CASSQPRGGAEQYF. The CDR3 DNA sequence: TGCGCCAGCAGCCAACCCCGGGGCGGCGCCGAGCAGTACTTC.

CDR3 region: CAWSKDLKRWTGELFF. As DNA, the CDR3 is TGTGCCTGGAGTAAGGACTTAAAAAGGTGGACCGGGGAGCTGTTTTTT. This rearrangement joins TRBV30 to TRBJ2-2; a weak D match, TRBD2 (5 bases). This CDR3 is built from 16 residues. CDR1 is GTSNPN and CDR2 is SVGIG in the germline V gene (reference sequence). V lost 2 bases and J 5 bases, leaving 18 bases between the germline ends.

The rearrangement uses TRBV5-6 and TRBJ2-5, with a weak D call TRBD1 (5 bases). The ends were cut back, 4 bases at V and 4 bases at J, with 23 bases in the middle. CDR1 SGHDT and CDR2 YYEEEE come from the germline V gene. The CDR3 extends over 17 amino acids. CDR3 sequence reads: CASSQEGLAVGPETQYF. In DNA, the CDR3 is TGTGCCAGCAGCCAAGAAGGTCTCGCTGTGGGGCCAGAGACCCAGTACTTC. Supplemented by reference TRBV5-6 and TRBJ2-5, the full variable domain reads DAGVTQSPTHLIKTRGQQVTLRCSPKSGHDTVSWYQQALGQGPQFIFQYYEEEERQRGNFPDRFSGHQFPNYSSELNVNALLLGDSALYLCASSQEGLAVGPETQYFGPGTRLLVL.

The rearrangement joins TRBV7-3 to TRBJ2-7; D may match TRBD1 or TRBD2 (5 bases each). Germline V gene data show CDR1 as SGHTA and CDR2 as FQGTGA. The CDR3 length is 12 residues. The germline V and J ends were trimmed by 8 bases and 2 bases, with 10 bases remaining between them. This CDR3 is CASQRGAYEQYF. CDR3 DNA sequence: TGTGCCAGCCAAAGAGGGGCCTACGAGCAGTACTTC.

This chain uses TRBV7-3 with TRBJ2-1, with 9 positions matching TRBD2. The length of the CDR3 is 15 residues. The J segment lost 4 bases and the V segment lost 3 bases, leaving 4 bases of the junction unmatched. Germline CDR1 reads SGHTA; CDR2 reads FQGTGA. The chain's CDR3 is CASSLGLAGYNEQFF. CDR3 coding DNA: TGTGCCAGCAGCTTGGGACTAGCAGGGTACAATGAGCAGTTCTTC.

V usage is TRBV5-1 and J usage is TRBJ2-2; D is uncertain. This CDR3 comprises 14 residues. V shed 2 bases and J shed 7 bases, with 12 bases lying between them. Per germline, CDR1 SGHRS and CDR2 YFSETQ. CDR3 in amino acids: CASSFNHPNGELFF. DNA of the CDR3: TGCGCCAGCAGCTTTAACCACCCGAACGGGGAGCTGTTTTTT.

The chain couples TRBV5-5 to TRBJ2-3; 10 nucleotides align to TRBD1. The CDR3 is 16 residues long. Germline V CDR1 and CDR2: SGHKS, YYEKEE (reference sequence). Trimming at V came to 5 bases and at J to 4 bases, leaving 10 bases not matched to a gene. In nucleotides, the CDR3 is TGTGCCAGCAGACAAACCGGGACAGGGGTCTCAGATACGCAGTATTTT. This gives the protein CASRQTGTGVSDTQYF.

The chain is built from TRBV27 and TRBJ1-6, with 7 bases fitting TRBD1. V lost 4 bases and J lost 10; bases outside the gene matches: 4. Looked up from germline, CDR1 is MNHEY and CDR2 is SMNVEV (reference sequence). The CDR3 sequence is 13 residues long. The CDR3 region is CASSWDRGSPLHF. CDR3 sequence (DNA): TGTGCCAGCAGTTGGGACAGAGGGTCACCCCTCCACTTT.

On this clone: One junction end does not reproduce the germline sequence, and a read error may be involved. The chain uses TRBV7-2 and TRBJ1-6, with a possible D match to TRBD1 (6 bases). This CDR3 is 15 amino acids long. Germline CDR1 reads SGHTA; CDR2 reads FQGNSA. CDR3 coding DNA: TGTGCCAGCACCTTAAGGAACAGGGCTAATTCACCCCTCCACTTT. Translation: CASTLRNRANSPLHF.

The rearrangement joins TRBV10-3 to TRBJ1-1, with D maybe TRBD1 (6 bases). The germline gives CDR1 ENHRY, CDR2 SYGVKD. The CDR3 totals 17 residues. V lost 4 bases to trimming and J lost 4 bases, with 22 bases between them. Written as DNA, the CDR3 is TGTGCCATCAGTGGATCACAGGGATTGATAGTTGGCACTGAAGCTTTCTTT. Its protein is CAISGSQGLIVGTEAFF.

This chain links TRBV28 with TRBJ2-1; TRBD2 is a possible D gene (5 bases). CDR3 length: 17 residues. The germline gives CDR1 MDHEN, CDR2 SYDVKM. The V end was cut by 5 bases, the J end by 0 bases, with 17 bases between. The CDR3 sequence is CASSLPWTGRSYNEQFF. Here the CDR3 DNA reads TGTGCCAGCAGTCTACCCTGGACTGGACGCTCCTACAATGAGCAGTTCTTC.

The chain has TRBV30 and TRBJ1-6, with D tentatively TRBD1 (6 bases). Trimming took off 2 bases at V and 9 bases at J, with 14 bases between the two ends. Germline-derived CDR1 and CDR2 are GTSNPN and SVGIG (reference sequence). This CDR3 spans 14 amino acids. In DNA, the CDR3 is TGTGCCTGGAGTAAGCTGAAAGGGGGTTCACCCCTCCACTTT. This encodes CAWSKLKGGSPLHF. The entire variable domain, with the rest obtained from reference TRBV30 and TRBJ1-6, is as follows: SQTIHQWPATLVQPVGSPLSLECTVEGTSNPNLYWYRQAAGRGLQLLFYSVGIGQISSEVPQNLSASRPQDRQFILSSKKLLLSDSGFYLCAWSKLKGGSPLHFGNGTRLTVT.

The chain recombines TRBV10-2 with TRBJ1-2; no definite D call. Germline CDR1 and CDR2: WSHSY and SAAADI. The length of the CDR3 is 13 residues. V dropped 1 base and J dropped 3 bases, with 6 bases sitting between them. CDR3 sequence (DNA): TGCGCCAGCAGTGAGTATCCAGACTATGGCTACACCTTC. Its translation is CASSEYPDYGYTF.

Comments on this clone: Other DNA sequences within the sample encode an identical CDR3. CDR3 sequence reads: CASSRDREGEKLFF. The CDR3 nucleotides are TGTGCCAGCAGTAGGGACAGGGAAGGAGAAAAACTGTTTTTT. V gene TRBV7-9 combines with J gene TRBJ1-4; 9 nucleotides agree with TRBD1. Germline V gene sequence: CDR1 SEHNR, CDR2 FQNEAQ (reference sequence). This CDR3 is 14 amino acids long. Unmatched junction bases numbered 7, after V lost 6 bases and J lost 8 bases.